This T cell receptor (beta chain) emerged from a study of blood T cell repertoires in COVID-19. About the study: Italy, Spain and the United States were the sources of the convalescent and acute COVID-19 samples. PBMCs, B-cell-depleted T cells, or T cells were the source of the cDNA or gDNA that made up the material.

Authors' data handling: Amplification from reference gene primers served as the basis for estimated nucleated cell counts. TCRdb's table, derived via immunoSEQ multiplex PCR, lists solely in-frame clones and lacks some. For V, J and clone size, that table is used; D and trimming come from the DNA. The table includes roughly 700,000 clones, 75% to 90% detected once. The V end was cut by 0 bases, the J end by 6 bases, with 21 bases between. The germline V gene has CDR1 SGHNT and CDR2 YYREEE (reference sequence). This CDR3 is built from 17 residues. The chain recombines TRBV5-4 with TRBJ1-1; D is possibly TRBD1 (6 bases). The receptor was isolated from a woman under 30 with acute or convalescent COVID-19. The material sequenced was peripheral blood. The DNA of the CDR3 is TGTGCCAGCAGCTTGGGGGCTGGGAGAGGGGGTACCCCTGAAGCTTTCTTT. Translation: CASSLGAGRGGTPEAFF. The full variable domain, its missing parts supplied by reference TRBV5-4 and TRBJ1-1, is ETGVTQSPTHLIKTRGQQVTLRCSSQSGHNTVSWYQQALGQGPQFIFQYYREEENGRGNFPPRFSGLQFPNYSSELNVNALELDDSALYLCASSLGAGRGGTPEAFFGQGTRLTVV.